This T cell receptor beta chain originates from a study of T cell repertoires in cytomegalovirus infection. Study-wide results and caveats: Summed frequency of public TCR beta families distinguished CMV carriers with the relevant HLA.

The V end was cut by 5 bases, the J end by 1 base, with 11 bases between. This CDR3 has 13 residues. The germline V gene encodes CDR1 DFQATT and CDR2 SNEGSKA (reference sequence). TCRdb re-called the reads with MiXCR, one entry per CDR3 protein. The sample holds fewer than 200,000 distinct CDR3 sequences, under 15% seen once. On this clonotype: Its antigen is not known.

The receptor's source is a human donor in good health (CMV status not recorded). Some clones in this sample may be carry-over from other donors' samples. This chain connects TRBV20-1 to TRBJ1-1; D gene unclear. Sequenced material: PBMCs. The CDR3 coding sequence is TGCAGTGCTCCTGAGGAGTCGAACACTGAAGCTTTCTTT. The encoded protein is CSAPEESNTEAFF.